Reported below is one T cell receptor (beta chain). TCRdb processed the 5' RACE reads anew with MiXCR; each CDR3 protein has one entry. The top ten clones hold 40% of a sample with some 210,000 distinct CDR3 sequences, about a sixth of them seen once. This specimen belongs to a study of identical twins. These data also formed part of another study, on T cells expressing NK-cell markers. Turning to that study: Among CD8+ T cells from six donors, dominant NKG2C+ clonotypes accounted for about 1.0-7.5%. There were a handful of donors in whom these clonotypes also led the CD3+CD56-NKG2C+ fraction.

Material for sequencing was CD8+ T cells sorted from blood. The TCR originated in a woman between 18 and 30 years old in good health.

The CDR3 nucleotides are TGTGCCAGCAGCTCCACTGGGACTAGCGGGAGGGCCTCGGAAAACATTCAGTACTTC. Translation: CASSSTGTSGRASENIQYF. V gene TRBV11-1 combines with J gene TRBJ2-4; 16 bases are shared with TRBD2. The germline V gene has CDR1 SGHAT and CDR2 FQDESV (reference sequence). This CDR3 spans 19 amino acids. The V segment lost 4 bases and the J segment 5 bases; nucleotides outside the gene matches: 11.